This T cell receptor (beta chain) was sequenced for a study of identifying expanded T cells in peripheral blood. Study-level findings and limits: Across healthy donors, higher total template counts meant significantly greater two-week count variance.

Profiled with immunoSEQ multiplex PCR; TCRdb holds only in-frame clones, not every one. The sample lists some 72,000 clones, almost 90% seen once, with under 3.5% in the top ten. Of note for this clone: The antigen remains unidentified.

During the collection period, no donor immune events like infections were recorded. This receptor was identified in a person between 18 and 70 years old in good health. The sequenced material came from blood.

CDR3 region: CASSPPREREFYEQYF. The CDR3, as DNA: TGTGCCAGCAGCCCTCCTCGGGAGCGGGAGTTCTACGAGCAGTACTTC. V and J are TRBV7-9 and TRBJ2-7; 8 nucleotides align to TRBD2. CDR1 is SEHNR and CDR2 is FQNEAQ in the germline V gene (reference sequence). The trim removed 5 bases at V and 3 bases at J, leaving 12 bases unmatched. The CDR3 contains 16 residues.